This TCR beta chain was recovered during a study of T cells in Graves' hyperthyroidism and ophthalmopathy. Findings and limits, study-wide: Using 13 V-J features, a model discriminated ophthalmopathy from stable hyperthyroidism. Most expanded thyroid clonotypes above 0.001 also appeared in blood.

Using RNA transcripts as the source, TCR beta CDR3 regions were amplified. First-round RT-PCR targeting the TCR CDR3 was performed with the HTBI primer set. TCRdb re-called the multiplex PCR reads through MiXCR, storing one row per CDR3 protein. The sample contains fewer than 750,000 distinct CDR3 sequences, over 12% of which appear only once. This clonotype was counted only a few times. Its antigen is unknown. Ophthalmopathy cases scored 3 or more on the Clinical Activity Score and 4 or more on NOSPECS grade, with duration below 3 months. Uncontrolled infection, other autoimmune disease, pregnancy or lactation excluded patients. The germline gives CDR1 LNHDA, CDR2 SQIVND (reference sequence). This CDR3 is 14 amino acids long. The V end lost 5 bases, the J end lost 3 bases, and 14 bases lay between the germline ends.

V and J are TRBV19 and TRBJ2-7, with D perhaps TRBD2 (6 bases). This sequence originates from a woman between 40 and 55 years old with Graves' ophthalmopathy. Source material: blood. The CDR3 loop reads CASSPLAAGYEQYF. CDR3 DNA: TGTGCCAGTAGTCCCTTAGCGGCAGGCTACGAGCAGTACTTC.